Following are 7 T cell receptor beta chains from one sample sequenced in a study of blood T cells in healthy people across ages. Sample-barcoded 5' priming and a J-beta primer mix drove a second PCR of about 6 to 12 cycles. Each CDR3 protein is one row after TCRdb ran MiXCR on the 5' RACE reads. The sample lists hundreds of thousands of distinct CDR3 sequences; under 30% were seen once. Sequenced input: blood. These receptor sequences come from a woman over 75 in good health.

In its sample, this clonotype was seen many times. The chain links TRBV3-1 to TRBJ2-3; no clear D. This CDR3 region has 14 residues. CDR1 LGHDT and CDR2 YNNKEL come from the germline V gene (reference sequence). The V end lost 0 bases, the J end lost 6 bases, and 10 bases lay between the germline ends. The CDR3 region has the DNA TGTGCCAGCAGCCAAGACGGATGGCGGGATACGCAGTATTTT. Its translation is CASSQDGWRDTQYF.

This clonotype has at least ten counts. The CDR3 sequence is CASIEKRVPGPNTQYF. The DNA for the CDR3 is TGTGCCAGCATCGAAAAGCGAGTCCCGGGGCCCAATACGCAGTATTTT. This chain joins TRBV12-3 or TRBV12-4 and TRBJ2-3; D assignment may be TRBD1 or TRBD2 (5 bases each). V was trimmed by 7 bases and J by 7 bases, leaving 24 bases between them. The CDR3 is made up of 16 amino acids.

This clonotype was counted only a few times. The V and J genes are TRBV28 and TRBJ1-5; TRBD1 matches at 8 bases. The CDR3 length is 19 residues. CDR1 and CDR2 from the germline V gene are MDHEN and SYDVKM. J was trimmed by 0 bases and V by 4 bases; bases with no gene match: 14. The CDR3 sequence: CASSSYRDRLRNSNQPQHF. CDR3 coding DNA: TGTGCCAGCAGTTCATACCGGGACAGGTTGAGAAATAGCAATCAGCCCCAGCATTTT.

Of note for this clonotype: One end of the junction varies from germline; a read error may be responsible. The V and J genes are TRBV30 and TRBJ1-2, with no clear D. Germline V lookup: CDR1 GTSNPN, CDR2 SVGIG (reference sequence). The CDR3 consists of 12 residues. The CDR3 protein is CTWKGGGYGYTF. The CDR3 coding sequence is TGTACCTGGAAGGGCGGTGGCTATGGCTACACCTTC.

This chain links TRBV7-9 with TRBJ1-1; 9 nucleotides align to TRBD1. The germline CDR1 and CDR2 sequences are SEHNR and FQNEAQ (reference sequence). The CDR3 spans 16 residues. V lost 5 bases to trimming and J lost 0 bases; unmatched junction nucleotides: 7. The CDR3 loop is CASSRTGAVMNTEAFF. CDR3 nucleotide sequence: TGTGCCAGCAGCCGGACAGGGGCCGTAATGAACACTGAAGCTTTCTTT.

In this sample, this clonotype turned up once. A much bigger clone sits one base away, suggesting this may be a read error. The chain combines TRBV9 with TRBJ2-3; D is possibly TRBD1 (6 bases). This CDR3 region has 15 residues. Between the trimmed V and J ends, which lost 0 bases and 3 bases, there was a span of 11 bases. The germline gives CDR1 SGDLS, CDR2 YYNGEE. Here the CDR3 DNA reads TGTGCCAGCAGCGTAGGACAGGCAGGGACAGATACGCAGTATTTT. Its protein is CASSVGQAGTDTQYF.

Points on this clonotype: The CDR3 does not close with the conserved phenylalanine or tryptophan, likely indicating a read error. The CDR3 loop reads CASSTGWSSYEQYC. The CDR3 nucleotides read TGTGCCAGCAGCACAGGGTGGAGCTCCTACGAGCAGTACTGC. The chain links TRBV11-2 to TRBJ2-7; tentative D call: TRBD1 (6 bases). V was cut by 5 bases and J by 0 bases, with 11 bases left in between. The length of the CDR3 is 14 residues. Germline values: CDR1 SGHAT, CDR2 FQNNGV.